Listed below are T cell receptor beta chains from one sample, sequenced in a study of cytomegalovirus exposure and HLA in healthy donors. The table came from immunoSEQ multiplex PCR; TCRdb's copy has only in-frame clones and leaves some out. In the table there are 90,000 to 130,000 clones, roughly 88% of which are singletons. Sequencing was done on a sample of PBMCs. The receptors derive from a woman under 40 in good health and CMV-seropositive. Each CDR3 is given with its conserved first and last residue. The D gene is left open where the match is weak. Clone size is not always given. Where it is, it says once, few, many or a class for expanded clones.

TRBJ1-5	14	TRBV6-5	TRBD1	-	TGTGCCAGCAGCAGACAGGGGTCTCATCAGCCCCAGCATTTT	CASSRQGSHQPQHF
TRBJ1-5	15	TRBV4-1	-	-	TGCGCCAGCAGCCAAGAGACAGCCAAAAATCAGCCCCAGCATTTT	CASSQETAKNQPQHF
TRBJ1-1	12	TRBV30	TRBD1	-	TGTGCCTACAACAGGGGACGCACTGAAGCTTTCTTT	CAYNRGRTEAFF
TRBJ2-3	13	TRBV5-4	-	-	TGTGCCAGCAGCCCGGACATACGGGATACGCAGTATTTT	CASSPDIRDTQYF
TRBJ2-3	14	TRBV29-1	-	-	TGCAGCGTTGGTTGGGACACCGGCACAGATACGCAGTATTTT	CSVGWDTGTDTQYF
TRBJ2-7	16	TRBV4-3	-	-	TGCGCCAGCAGCCAAAGGGTAGCCGGGAGTTCCTACGAGCAGTACTTC	CASSQRVAGSSYEQYF
TRBJ2-3	12	TRBV29-1	-	-	TGCAGCGTTGGAGTCGGGACAGATACGCAGTATTTT	CSVGVGTDTQYF
TRBJ2-7	17	TRBV28	TRBD1	-	TGTGCCAGCAGTTTCAGCGCCAACACAGGGGACCTCTACGAGCAGTACTTC	CASSFSANTGDLYEQYF
TRBJ1-5	11	TRBV29-1	-	few	TGCAGCGTTACAAATGGTGGGCCCCAGCATTTT	CSVTNGGPQHF
TRBJ1-5	15	TRBV30	TRBD1	-	TGTGCCTGGAGTTCGGGACAGGGGGGCAATCAGCCCCAGCATTTT	CAWSSGQGGNQPQHF
TRBJ2-1	16	TRBV5-1	-	-	TGCGCCAGCAGCTTGGCAGGTCTGGGCTCCTACAATGAGCAGTTCTTC	CASSLAGLGSYNEQFF
TRBJ1-4	15	TRBV4-1	-	-	TGCGCCAGCAGCCAGCGGGGCGACGCTGGGGAAAAACTGTTTTTT	CASSQRGDAGEKLFF
TRBJ1-2	11	TRBV5-4	-	-	TGTGCCAGCAGCCCGGGTTGGGGCTACACCTTC	CASSPGWGYTF
TRBJ2-7	13	TRBV28	-	once	TGTGCCAGCAGTTTCAGAAATTCCTACGAGCAGTACTTC	CASSFRNSYEQYF
TRBJ2-7	16	TRBV5-5	TRBD2	-	TGTGCCAGCAGCTTGTTTGGGCTAGCGGAGGCCTACGAGCAGTACTTC	CASSLFGLAEAYEQYF
TRBJ2-2	12	TRBV6-6	-	-	TGTGCCAGCAGCCTCAACACCGGGGAGCTGTTTTTT	CASSLNTGELFF
TRBJ1-1	12	TRBV10-2	-	-	TGCGCCAGCAGTGAGTCGGCCACAAAGGCTTTCTTT	CASSESATKAFF
TRBJ2-5	16	TRBV4-1	TRBD1	-	TGCGCCAGCAGCCAAGACGGGACAGGGGGGTACGAGACCCAGTACTTC	CASSQDGTGGYETQYF
TRBJ2-6	17	TRBV7-6	TRBD2	-	TGTGCCAGCAGCTTAGGAGCGGGAGGGTCTGGGGCCAACGTCCTGACTTTC	CASSLGAGGSGANVLTF
TRBJ2-7	16	TRBV4-2	TRBD1	few	TGTGCCAGCAGCCAAGAGGGGACAGTACCTTTGTCCGAGCAGTACTTC	CASSQEGTVPLSEQYF
TRBJ2-5	15	TRBV7-9	TRBD2	-	TGTGCCAGCAGCCCGACGGGGGCGGGGGGCGAGACCCAGTACTTC	CASSPTGAGGETQYF
TRBJ2-3	15	TRBV28	TRBD2	-	TGTGCCAGCAGTTTCCTAGCGGAAAGCACAGATACGCAGTATTTT	CASSFLAESTDTQYF
TRBJ1-4	14	TRBV7-9	TRBD1	-	TGTGCCAGCAGCTTAACAGGGGCGGATGAAAAACTGTTTTTT	CASSLTGADEKLFF
TRBJ1-2	14	TRBV6-5	-	-	TGTGCCAGCAGTTACTCGTCAGGGGCGAGCGGCTACACCTTC	CASSYSSGASGYTF
TRBJ2-7	19	TRBV5-6	TRBD2	-	TGTGCCAGCAGCTTCTTCCATCGGACTAGCGGACGGCTGGACTACGAGCAGTACTTC	CASSFFHRTSGRLDYEQYF
TRBJ2-1	17	TRBV28	TRBD2	-	TGTGCCAGCAGTCCGGGACTAGCGGGAGCGGGGTACAATGAGCAGTTCTTC	CASSPGLAGAGYNEQFF
TRBJ1-2	14	TRBV7-2	TRBD1	-	TGTGCCAGCAGCTCGGAACAGGGGTTCCCTAAGGTCACCTTC	CASSSEQGFPKVTF
TRBJ1-1	16	TRBV27	-	-	TGTGCCAGCAGTCTGGGGGCGGGCACTCCGAACACTGAAGCTTTCTTT	CASSLGAGTPNTEAFF
TRBJ2-1	15	TRBV15	TRBD2	-	TGTGCCACCAGGGGGGGACTAGCGTCCTACAATGAGCAGTTCTTC	CATRGGLASYNEQFF
TRBJ2-5	15	TRBV9	-	-	TGTGCCAGCAGCCCCTGGCAGGGGCTCCAAGAGACCCAGTACTTC	CASSPWQGLQETQYF